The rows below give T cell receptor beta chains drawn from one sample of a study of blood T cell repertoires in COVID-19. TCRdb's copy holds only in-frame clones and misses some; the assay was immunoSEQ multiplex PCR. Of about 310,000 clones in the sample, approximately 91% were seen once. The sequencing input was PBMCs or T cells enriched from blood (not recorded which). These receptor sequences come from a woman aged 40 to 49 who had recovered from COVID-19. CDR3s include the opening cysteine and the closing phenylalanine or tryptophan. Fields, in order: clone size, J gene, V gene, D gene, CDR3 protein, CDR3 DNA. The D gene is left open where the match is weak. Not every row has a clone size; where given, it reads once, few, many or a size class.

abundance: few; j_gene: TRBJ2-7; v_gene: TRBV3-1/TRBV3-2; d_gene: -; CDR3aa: CASSQALYEQYF; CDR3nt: TGTGCCAGCAGCCAAGCCCTCTACGAGCAGTACTTC
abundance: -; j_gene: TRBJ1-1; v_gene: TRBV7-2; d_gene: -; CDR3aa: CASSFSTGGTEAFF; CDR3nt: TGTGCCAGCAGCTTTAGCACAGGTGGTACTGAAGCTTTCTTT
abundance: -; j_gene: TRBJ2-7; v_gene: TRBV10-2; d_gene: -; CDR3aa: CASTPGFEQYF; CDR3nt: TGCGCCAGTACCCCGGGGTTCGAGCAGTACTTC
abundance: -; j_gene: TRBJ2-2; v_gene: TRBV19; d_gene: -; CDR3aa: CASSPRLRPPGELFF; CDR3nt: TGTGCCAGTAGTCCGAGACTCCGCCCCCCCGGGGAGCTGTTTTTT
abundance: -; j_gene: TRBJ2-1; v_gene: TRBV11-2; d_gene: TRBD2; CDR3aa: CASSLHPTVPGGSYNEQFF; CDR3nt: TGTGCCAGCAGTCTCCACCCCACCGTCCCGGGAGGATCTTACAATGAGCAGTTCTTC
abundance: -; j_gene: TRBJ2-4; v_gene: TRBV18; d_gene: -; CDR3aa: CASSPAGPGVAKNIQYF; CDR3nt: TGTGCCAGCTCACCCGCAGGCCCGGGGGTAGCCAAAAACATTCAGTACTTC
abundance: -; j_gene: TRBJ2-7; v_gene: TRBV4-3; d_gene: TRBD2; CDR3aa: CASSQEDSGRAGYEQYF; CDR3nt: TGCGCCAGCAGCCAAGAGGATAGCGGGAGGGCCGGCTACGAGCAGTACTTC
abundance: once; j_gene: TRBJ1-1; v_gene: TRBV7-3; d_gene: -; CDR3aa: CASSFGGNTEAFF; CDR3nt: TGTGCCAGCAGCTTCGGGGGGAACACTGAAGCTTTCTTT
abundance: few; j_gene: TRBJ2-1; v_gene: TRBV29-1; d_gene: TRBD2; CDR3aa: CSARTSGSIGEQFF; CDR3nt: TGCAGCGCCCGGACTAGCGGGAGTATAGGTGAGCAGTTCTTC
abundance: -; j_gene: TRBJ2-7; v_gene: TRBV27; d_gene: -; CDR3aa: CASSAHRGGSYEQYF; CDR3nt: TGTGCCAGCAGTGCCCACAGGGGGGGGTCCTACGAGCAGTACTTC
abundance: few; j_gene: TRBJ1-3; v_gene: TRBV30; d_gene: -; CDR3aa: CAWSRDIDSGNTIYF; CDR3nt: TGTGCCTGGAGTAGGGACATCGACTCTGGAAACACCATATATTTT
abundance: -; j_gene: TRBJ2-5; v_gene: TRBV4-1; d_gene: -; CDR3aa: CASSQDPPLEGGETQYF; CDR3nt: TGCGCCAGCAGCCAAGATCCTCCGCTAGAAGGGGGAGAGACCCAGTACTTC
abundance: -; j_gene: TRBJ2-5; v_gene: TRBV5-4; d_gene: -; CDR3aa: CASSPPGGQETQYF; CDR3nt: TGTGCCAGCAGCCCCCCAGGGGGGCAAGAGACCCAGTACTTC
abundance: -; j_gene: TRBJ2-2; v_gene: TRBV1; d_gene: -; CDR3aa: CTSSQVERGLPGELFF; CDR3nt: TGCACCAGCAGCCAAGTGGAGCGGGGCCTCCCCGGGGAGCTGTTTTTT
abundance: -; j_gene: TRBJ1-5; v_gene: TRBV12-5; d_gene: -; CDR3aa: CASAEGNQPQHF; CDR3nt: TGTGCTAGTGCTGAGGGCAATCAGCCCCAGCATTTT
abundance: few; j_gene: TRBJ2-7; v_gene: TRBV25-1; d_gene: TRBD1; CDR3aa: CASSQPGQGYEQYF; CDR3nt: TGTGCCAGCAGCCAACCGGGACAGGGGTACGAGCAGTACTTC
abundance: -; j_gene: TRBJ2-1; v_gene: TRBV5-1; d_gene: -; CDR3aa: CASSLYSDEQFF; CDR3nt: TGCGCCAGCAGCTTGTATAGTGATGAGCAGTTCTTC
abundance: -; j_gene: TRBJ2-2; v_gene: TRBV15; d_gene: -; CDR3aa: CATGEHDTNTGELFF; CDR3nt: TGTGCCACCGGGGAGCATGACACGAACACCGGGGAGCTGTTTTTT
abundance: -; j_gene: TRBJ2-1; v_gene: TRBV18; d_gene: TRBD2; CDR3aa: CASSRGDEQFF; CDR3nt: TGTGCCAGCTCGCGGGGGGATGAGCAGTTCTTC
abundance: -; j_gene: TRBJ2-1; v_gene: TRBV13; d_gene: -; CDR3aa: CASSLAGSYNEQFF; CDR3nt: TGTGCCAGCAGCTTAGCCGGCTCCTACAATGAGCAGTTCTTC
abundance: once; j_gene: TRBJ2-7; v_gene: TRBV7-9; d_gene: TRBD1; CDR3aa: CASSIGTGYEEQYF; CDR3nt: TGTGCCAGCAGCATTGGGACAGGGTATGAAGAGCAGTACTTC
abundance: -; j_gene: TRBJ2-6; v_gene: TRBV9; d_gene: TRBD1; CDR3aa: CASSVGTGGSLGANVLTF; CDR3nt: TGTGCCAGCAGCGTGGGGACAGGGGGCTCTTTGGGGGCCAACGTCCTGACTTTC
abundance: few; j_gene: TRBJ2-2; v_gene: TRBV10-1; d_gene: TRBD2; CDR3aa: CASSEQLAGAGELFF; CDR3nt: TGCGCCAGCAGTGAGCAGCTAGCGGGGGCCGGGGAGCTGTTTTTT
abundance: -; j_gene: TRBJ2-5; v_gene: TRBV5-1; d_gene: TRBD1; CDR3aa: CASSWENRGEETQYF; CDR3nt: TGCGCCAGCAGCTGGGAAAACAGGGGAGAAGAGACCCAGTACTTC
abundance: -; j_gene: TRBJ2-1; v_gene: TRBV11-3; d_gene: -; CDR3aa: CASSLVQGVYNEQFF; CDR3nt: TGTGCCAGCAGCTTAGTACAGGGAGTTTACAATGAGCAGTTCTTC
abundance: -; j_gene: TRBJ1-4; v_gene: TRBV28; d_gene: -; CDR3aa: CASSLPATNEKLFF; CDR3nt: TGTGCCAGCAGTTTACCGGCAACTAATGAAAAACTGTTTTTT
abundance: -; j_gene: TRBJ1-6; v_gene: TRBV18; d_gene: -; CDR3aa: CASSDSYNSPLHF; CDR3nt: TGTGCCAGTTCGGACAGCTATAATTCACCCCTCCACTTT
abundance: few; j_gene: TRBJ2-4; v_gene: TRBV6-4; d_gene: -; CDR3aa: CASESRDTVGKNIQYF; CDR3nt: TGTGCCAGCGAGTCCCGGGACACAGTAGGCAAAAACATTCAGTACTTC
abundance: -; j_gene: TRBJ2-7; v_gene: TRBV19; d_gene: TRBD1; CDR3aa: CASKDRGSYEQYF; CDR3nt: TGTGCCAGTAAGGACAGGGGGTCCTACGAGCAGTACTTC
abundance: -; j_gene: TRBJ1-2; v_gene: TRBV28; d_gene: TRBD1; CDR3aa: CASSIHRGFGYGYTF; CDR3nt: TGTGCCAGCAGTATTCACAGGGGTTTCGGGTATGGCTACACCTTC
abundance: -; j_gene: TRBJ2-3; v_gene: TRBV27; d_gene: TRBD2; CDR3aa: CASSRFLAGGTDTQYF; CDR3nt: TGTGCCAGCAGCCGATTCCTAGCGGGAGGTACAGATACGCAGTATTTT
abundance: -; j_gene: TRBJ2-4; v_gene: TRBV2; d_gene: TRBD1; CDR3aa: CASSGGQNLAKNIQYF; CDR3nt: TGTGCCAGCAGTGGGGGACAGAACTTGGCCAAAAACATTCAGTACTTC
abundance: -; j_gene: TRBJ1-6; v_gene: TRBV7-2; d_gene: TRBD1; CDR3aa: CASSLGDRNNSPLHF; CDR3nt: TGTGCCAGCAGCTTAGGGGACAGGAATAATTCACCCCTCCACTTT
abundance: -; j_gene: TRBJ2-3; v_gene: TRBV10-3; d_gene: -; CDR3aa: CAIKGGTDTQYF; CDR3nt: TGTGCCATCAAGGGGGGCACAGATACGCAGTATTTT
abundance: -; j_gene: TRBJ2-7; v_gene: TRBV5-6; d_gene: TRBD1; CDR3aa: CASSLVPGQGTSEQYF; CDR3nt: TGTGCCAGCAGCTTGGTTCCAGGACAGGGGACGAGCGAGCAGTACTTC
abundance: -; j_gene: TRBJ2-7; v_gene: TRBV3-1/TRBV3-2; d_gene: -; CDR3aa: CASSLLGEQYF; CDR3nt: TGTGCCAGCAGCCTGCTAGGCGAGCAGTACTTC
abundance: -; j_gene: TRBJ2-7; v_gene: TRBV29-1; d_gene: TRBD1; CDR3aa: CSVIDRAYAYEQYF; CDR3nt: TGCAGCGTTATCGACAGGGCTTATGCCTACGAGCAGTACTTC
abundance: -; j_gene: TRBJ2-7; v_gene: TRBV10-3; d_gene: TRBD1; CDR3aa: CAIRTGSDEQYF; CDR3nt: TGTGCCATCCGGACAGGGAGCGACGAGCAGTACTTC
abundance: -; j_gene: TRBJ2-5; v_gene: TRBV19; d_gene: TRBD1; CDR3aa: CASSSTGASQETQYF; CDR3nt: TGTGCCAGTAGTTCGACAGGGGCGAGCCAAGAGACCCAGTACTTC
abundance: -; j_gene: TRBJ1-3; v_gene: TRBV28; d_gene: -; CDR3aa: CASSPRGGYSGNTIYF; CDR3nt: TGTGCCAGCAGTCCCCGGGGAGGATACTCTGGAAACACCATATATTTT
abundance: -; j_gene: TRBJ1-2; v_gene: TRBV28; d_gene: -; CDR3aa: CASSFGSYGYTF; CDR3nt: TGTGCCAGCAGTTTTGGGAGCTATGGCTACACCTTC
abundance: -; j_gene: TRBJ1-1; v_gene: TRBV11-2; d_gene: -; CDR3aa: CASENGGEAFF; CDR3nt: TGTGCCAGCGAGAACGGGGGTGAAGCTTTCTTT
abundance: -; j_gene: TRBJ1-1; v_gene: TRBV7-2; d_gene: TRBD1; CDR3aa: CASSWDRGRTEAFF; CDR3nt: TGTGCCAGCAGCTGGGACAGGGGTCGAACTGAAGCTTTCTTT
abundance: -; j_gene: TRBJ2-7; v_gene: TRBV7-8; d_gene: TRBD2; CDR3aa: CASSPGTSGRKYEQYF; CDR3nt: TGTGCCAGCAGCCCCGGGACTAGCGGGAGGAAATACGAGCAGTACTTC
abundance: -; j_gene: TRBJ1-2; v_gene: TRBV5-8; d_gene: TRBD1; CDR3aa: CASSLLQGLRGYTF; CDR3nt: TGTGCCAGCAGCCTGTTACAGGGGCTACGAGGCTACACCTTC
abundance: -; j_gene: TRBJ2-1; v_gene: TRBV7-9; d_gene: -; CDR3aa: CASSPVADSSYNEQFF; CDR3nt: TGTGCCAGCAGCCCCGTAGCGGATTCTTCCTACAATGAGCAGTTCTTC
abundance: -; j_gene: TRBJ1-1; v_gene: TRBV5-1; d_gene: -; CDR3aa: CASKIQGMNTEAFF; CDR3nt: TGCGCCAGCAAAATTCAGGGGATGAACACTGAAGCTTTCTTT
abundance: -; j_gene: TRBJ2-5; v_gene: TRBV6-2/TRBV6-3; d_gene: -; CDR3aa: CASSYSINWTQYF; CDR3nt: TGTGCCAGCAGTTACTCGATAAACTGGACCCAGTACTTC
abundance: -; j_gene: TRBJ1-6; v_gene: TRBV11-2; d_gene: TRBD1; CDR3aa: CASSRGTGYNSPLHF; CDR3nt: TGTGCCAGCAGCCGCGGGACAGGCTATAATTCACCCCTCCACTTT
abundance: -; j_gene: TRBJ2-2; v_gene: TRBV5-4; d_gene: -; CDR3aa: CASSLRVHTGELFF; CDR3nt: TGTGCCAGCAGCTTAAGAGTTCACACCGGGGAGCTGTTTTTT
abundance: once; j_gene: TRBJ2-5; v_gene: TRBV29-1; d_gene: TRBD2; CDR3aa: CSVERSSGLQETQYF; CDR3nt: TGCAGCGTTGAAAGGTCTAGCGGATTACAAGAGACCCAGTACTTC
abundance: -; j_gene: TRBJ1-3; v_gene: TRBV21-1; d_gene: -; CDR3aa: CASSVRFSGNTIYF; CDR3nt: TGTGCCAGCAGCGTCAGGTTCTCTGGAAACACCATATATTTT
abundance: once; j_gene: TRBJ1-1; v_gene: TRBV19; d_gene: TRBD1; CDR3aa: CASSTRGYAEAFF; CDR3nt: TGTGCCAGTAGTACCAGGGGGTACGCTGAAGCTTTCTTT